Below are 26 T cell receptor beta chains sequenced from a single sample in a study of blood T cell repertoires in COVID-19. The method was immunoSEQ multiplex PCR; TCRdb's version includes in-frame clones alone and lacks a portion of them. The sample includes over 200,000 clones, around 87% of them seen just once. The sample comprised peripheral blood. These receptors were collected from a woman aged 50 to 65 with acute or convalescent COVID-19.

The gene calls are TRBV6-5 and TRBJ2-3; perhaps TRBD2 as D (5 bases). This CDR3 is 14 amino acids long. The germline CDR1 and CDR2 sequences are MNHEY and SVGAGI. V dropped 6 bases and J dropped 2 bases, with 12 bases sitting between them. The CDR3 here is CASRSGLFTDTQYF. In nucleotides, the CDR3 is TGTGCCAGCAGGTCCGGACTGTTCACAGATACGCAGTATTTT.

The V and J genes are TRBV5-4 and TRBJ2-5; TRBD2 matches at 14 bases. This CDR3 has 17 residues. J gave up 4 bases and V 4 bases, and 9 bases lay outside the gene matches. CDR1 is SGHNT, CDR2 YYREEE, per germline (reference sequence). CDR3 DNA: TGTGCCAGCAGCCCGGGACTAGCGGGAGCAGGACGAGAGACCCAGTACTTC. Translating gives CASSPGLAGAGRETQYF.

In nucleotides, the CDR3 is TGTGCCAGCAGCCCCGTGGGACTTTCTAACTATGGCTACACCTTC. Protein sequence: CASSPVGLSNYGYTF. The V and J genes are TRBV6-2 or TRBV6-3 and TRBJ1-2; tentatively, D is TRBD1 (5 bases). There are 15 residues in the CDR3. Looked up from germline, CDR1 is MNHEY and CDR2 is SVGEGT. V was trimmed by 6 bases and J by 0 bases, leaving 14 bases between them.

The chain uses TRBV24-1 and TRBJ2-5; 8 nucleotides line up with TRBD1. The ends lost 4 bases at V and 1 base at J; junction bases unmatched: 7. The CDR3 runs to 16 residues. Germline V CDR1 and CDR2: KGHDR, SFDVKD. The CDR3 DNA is TGTGCCACCAGTGACCCCGGACAGGGCTCCCAAGAGACCCAGTACTTC. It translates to CATSDPGQGSQETQYF.

The CDR3 sequence: CASKGQGAGQPQHF. CDR3 bases: TGTGCCAGCAAGGGACAGGGGGCAGGACAGCCCCAGCATTTT. The chain joins TRBV27 to TRBJ1-5; 12 bases line up with TRBD1. V was pared by 7 bases and J by 7 bases, with 5 bases of the junction left unmatched. The CDR3 covers 14 residues. The germline CDR1 and CDR2 sequences are MNHEY and SMNVEV (reference sequence).

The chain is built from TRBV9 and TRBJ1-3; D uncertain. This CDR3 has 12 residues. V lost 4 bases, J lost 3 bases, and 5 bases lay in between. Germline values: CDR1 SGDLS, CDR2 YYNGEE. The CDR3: CASSSRGNTIYF. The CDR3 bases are TGTGCCAGCAGCTCCCGTGGAAACACCATATATTTT. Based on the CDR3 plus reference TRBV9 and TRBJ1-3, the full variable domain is DSGVTQTPKHLITATGQRVTLRCSPRSGDLSVYWYQQSLDQGLQFLIQYYNGEERAKGNILERFSAQQFPDLHSELNLSSLELGDSALYFCASSSRGNTIYFGEGSWLTVV.

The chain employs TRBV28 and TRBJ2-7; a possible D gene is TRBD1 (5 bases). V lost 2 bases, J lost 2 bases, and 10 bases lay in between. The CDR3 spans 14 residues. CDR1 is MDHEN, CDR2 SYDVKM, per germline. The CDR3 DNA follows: TGTGCCAGCAGTTTACAGGGCAGTCCCTACGAGCAGTACTTC. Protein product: CASSLQGSPYEQYF.

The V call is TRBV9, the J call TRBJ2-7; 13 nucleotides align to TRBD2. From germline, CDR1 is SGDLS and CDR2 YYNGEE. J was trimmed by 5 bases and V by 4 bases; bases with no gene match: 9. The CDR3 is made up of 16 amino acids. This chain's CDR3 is CASSPSGLAGSHEQYF. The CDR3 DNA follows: TGTGCCAGCAGCCCATCGGGACTAGCGGGATCCCACGAGCAGTACTTC.

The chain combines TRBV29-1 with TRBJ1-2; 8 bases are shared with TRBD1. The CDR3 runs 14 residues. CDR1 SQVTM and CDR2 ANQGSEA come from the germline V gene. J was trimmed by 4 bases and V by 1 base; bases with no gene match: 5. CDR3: CSVEAGTGSYGYTF. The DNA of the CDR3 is TGCAGCGTTGAAGCAGGGACAGGATCCTATGGCTACACCTTC.

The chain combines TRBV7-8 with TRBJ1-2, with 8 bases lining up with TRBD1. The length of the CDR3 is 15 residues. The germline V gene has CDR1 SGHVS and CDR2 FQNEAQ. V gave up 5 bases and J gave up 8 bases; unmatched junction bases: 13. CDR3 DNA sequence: TGTGCCAGCAGCCTGGCCCAGGGGGCGACCGTAGGCTACACCTTC. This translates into CASSLAQGATVGYTF. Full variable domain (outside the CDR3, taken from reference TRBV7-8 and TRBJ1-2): GAGVSQSPRYKVAKRGQDVALRCDPISGHVSLFWYQQALGQGPEFLTYFQNEAQLDKSGLPSDRFFAERPEGSVSTLKIQRTQQEDSAVYLCASSLAQGATVGYTFGSGTRLTVV.

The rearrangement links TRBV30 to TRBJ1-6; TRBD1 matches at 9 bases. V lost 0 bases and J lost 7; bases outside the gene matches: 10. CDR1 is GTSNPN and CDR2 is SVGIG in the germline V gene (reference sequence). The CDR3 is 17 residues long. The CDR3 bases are TGTGCCTGGAGTGTAACGGGACAGGGTTTGGGGAATTCACCCCTCCACTTT. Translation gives CAWSVTGQGLGNSPLHF.

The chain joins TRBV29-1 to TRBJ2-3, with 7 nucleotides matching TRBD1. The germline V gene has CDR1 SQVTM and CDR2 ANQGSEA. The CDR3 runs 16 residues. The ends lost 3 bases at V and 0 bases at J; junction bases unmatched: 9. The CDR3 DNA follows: TGCAGCGTTGATGCGAGAACAGGGGCTAGCACAGATACGCAGTATTTT. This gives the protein CSVDARTGASTDTQYF.

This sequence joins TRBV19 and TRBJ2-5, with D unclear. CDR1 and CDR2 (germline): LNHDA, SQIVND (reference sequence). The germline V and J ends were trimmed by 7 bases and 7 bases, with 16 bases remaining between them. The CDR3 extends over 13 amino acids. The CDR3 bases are TGTGCCAGTACCCGTTCCGGGTCGGGGACCCAGTACTTC. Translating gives CASTRSGSGTQYF.

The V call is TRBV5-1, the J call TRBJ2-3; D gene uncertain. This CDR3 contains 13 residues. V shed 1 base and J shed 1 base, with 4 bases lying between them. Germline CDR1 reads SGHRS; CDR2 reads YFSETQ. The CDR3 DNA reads TGCGCCAGCAGCTTGCAGGGCACAGATACGCAGTATTTT. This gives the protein CASSLQGTDTQYF.

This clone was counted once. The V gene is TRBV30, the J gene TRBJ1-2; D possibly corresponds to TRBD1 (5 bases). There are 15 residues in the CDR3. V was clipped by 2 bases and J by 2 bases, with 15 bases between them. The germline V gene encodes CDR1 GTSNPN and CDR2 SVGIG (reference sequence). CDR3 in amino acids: CAWSRLGQGNYGYTF. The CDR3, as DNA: TGTGCCTGGAGTCGACTCGGACAAGGGAACTATGGCTACACCTTC.

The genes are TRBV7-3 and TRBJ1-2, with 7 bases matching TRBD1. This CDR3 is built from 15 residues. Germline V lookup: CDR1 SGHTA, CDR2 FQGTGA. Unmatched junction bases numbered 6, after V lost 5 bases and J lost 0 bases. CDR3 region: CASSVGGQANYGYTF. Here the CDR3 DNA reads TGTGCCAGCAGCGTCGGCGGACAGGCTAACTATGGCTACACCTTC.

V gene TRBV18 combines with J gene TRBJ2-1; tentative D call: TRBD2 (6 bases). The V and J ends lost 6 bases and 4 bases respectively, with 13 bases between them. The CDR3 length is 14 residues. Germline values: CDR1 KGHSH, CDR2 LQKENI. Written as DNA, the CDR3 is TGTGCCAGCTCCCGGGGGACCTTTTACAATGAGCAGTTCTTC. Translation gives CASSRGTFYNEQFF.

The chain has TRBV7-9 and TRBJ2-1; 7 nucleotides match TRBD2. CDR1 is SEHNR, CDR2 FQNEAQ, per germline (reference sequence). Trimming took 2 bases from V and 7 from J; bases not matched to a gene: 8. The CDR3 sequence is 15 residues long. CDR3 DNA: TGTGCCAGCAGCTTAATAATAGCGGGCAGGAATGAGCAGTTCTTC. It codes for CASSLIIAGRNEQFF.

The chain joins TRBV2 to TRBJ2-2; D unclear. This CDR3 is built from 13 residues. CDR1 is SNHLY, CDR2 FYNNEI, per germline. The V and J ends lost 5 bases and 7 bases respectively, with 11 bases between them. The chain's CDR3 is CASSITNIGELFF. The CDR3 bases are TGTGCCAGCAGTATCACTAATATCGGGGAGCTGTTTTTT.

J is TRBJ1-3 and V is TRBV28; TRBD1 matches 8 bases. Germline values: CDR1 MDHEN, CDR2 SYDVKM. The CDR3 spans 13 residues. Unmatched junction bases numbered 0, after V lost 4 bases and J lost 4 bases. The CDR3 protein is CASSWDRGNTIYF. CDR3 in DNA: TGTGCCAGCAGTTGGGACAGGGGAAACACCATATATTTT.

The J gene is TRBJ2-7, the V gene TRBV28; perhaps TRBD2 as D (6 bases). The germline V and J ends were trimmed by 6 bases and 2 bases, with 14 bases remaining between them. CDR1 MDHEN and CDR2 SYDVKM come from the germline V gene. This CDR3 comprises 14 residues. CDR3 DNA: TGTGCCAGCAGCATTGGGACTTCGACCTACGAGCAGTACTTC. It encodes CASSIGTSTYEQYF.

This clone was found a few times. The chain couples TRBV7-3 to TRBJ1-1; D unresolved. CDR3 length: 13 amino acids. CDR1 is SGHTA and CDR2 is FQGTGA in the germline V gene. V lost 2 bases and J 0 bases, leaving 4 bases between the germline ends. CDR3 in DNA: TGTGCCAGCAGCTTACAGTTGAACACTGAAGCTTTCTTT. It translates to CASSLQLNTEAFF.

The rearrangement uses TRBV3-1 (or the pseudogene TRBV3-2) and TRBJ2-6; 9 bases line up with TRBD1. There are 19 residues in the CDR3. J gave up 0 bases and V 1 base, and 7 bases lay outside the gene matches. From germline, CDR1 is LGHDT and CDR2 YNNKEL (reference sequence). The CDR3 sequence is CASSQGRDRALSGANVLTF. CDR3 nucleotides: TGTGCCAGCAGCCAAGGTAGGGACAGGGCCCTCTCTGGGGCCAACGTCCTGACTTTC.

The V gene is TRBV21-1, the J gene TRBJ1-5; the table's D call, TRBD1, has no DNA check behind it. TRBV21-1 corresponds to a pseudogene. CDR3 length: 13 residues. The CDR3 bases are TGTGCCAGCAACGACAGGGACAATCAGCCCCAGCATTTT. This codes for CASNDRDNQPQHF.

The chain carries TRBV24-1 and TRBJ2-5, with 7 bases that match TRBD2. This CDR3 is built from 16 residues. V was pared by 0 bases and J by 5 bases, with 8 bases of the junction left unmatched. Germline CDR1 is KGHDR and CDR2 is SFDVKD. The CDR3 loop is CATSDLREGPGETQYF. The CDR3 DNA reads TGTGCCACCAGTGATTTGAGGGAGGGACCGGGGGAGACCCAGTACTTC.

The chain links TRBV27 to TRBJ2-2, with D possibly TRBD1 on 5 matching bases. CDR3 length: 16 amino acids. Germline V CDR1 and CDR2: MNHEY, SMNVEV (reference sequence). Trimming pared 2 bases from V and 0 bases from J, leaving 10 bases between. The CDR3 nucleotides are TGTGCCAGCAGTTTAGAGGACATAACGAACACCGGGGAGCTGTTTTTT. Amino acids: CASSLEDITNTGELFF.